The 18 T cell receptor beta chains below were found in one sample sequenced in a study of T cells after yellow fever vaccination. TCRdb re-called the 5' RACE reads with MiXCR, one entry per CDR3 protein. Among some 97,000 distinct CDR3 sequences listed, roughly 5.8% were seen once. Specimen: CD8+ T cells sorted from PBMCs, collected 10 days after the yellow fever booster vaccination. Source of these receptors: a man younger than 35 who received the YFV17D yellow fever vaccine.

V is TRBV12-3 or TRBV12-4 and J is TRBJ2-7; TRBD1 is a possible D gene (6 bases). This CDR3 comprises 12 residues. The germline V and J ends were trimmed by 6 bases and 6 bases, with 12 bases remaining between them. The chain's CDR3 is CASRLTGFEQYF. The CDR3, as DNA: TGTGCCAGCAGGCTAACAGGGTTCGAGCAGTACTTC.

This clonotype was recorded a few times. This chain joins TRBV4-1 and TRBJ2-7, with 9 bases fitting TRBD2. The CDR3 is made up of 15 amino acids. Losses at the gene ends were 0 bases for V and 5 bases for J; bases not matched to a gene: 5. The V gene's germline CDR1 is MGHRA and CDR2 YSYEKL. CDR3 sequence: CASSQESGGFDEQYF. As DNA, the CDR3 is TGCGCCAGCAGCCAAGAGAGCGGGGGGTTCGACGAGCAGTACTTC.

This clonotype was detected ten times or more. This chain uses TRBV7-2 with TRBJ2-7; D possibly corresponds to TRBD2 (6 bases). Germline-derived CDR1 and CDR2 are SGHTA and FQGNSA. CDR3 size: 14 residues. V gave up 7 bases and J gave up 3 bases, with 16 bases separating them. The CDR3: CASTEVTGVYEQYF. CDR3 sequence (DNA): TGTGCCAGCACCGAGGTAACGGGAGTCTACGAGCAGTACTTC.

The chain employs TRBV7-9 and TRBJ2-7; D remains unclear. The length of the CDR3 is 12 residues. The V and J ends lost 5 bases and 5 bases respectively, with 10 bases between them. Germline CDR1 is SEHNR and CDR2 is FQNEAQ (reference sequence). CDR3 residues: CASSPKAHEQYF. The DNA for the CDR3 is TGTGCCAGCAGCCCAAAGGCCCACGAGCAGTACTTC.

The genes are TRBV4-1 and TRBJ1-1; D gene unclear. Trimming stripped 5 bases from V and 0 bases from J, with 13 bases between. CDR3 length: 15 amino acids. Germline V CDR1 and CDR2: MGHRA, YSYEKL. The CDR3 sequence is CASSSLTGMNTEAFF. In DNA form, the CDR3 reads TGCGCCAGCAGCTCTTTGACGGGGATGAACACTGAAGCTTTCTTT.

V gene TRBV4-1 combines with J gene TRBJ1-5; D gene uncertain. V was cut by 0 bases and J by 0 bases, with 9 bases left in between. The CDR3 totals 16 residues. Germline V gene data show CDR1 as MGHRA and CDR2 as YSYEKL. CDR3 bases: TGCGCCAGCAGCCAAGAGTTGCGAACTAGCAATCAGCCCCAGCATTTT. Its protein is CASSQELRTSNQPQHF.

Many counts were recorded for this clonotype. The chain carries TRBV7-3 and TRBJ2-7; no firm D call. CDR1 and CDR2 from the germline V gene are SGHTA and FQGTGA. This CDR3 contains 14 residues. Trimming shortened V by 2 bases and J by 2 bases, and 10 bases separated the two germline ends. CDR3 nucleotide sequence: TGTGCCAGCAGCTTAGGGTTTGGGGCCTACGAGCAGTACTTC. It specifies CASSLGFGAYEQYF.

This rearrangement joins TRBV3-1 to TRBJ1-1; the match to TRBD1 covers 7 bases. Germline CDR1 and CDR2: LGHDT and YNNKEL (reference sequence). The CDR3 has 12 amino acids. The V segment lost 5 bases and the J segment 7 bases; nucleotides outside the gene matches: 4. The CDR3 DNA reads TGTGCCAGCAGCGAATGGGACAGTGAAGCTTTCTTT. It encodes CASSEWDSEAFF.

This clonotype turned up a few times. V and J are TRBV7-9 and TRBJ2-7; no definite D call. The V gene's germline CDR1 is SEHNR and CDR2 FQNEAQ (reference sequence). With 3 bases removed from V and 5 bases from J, the gap between germline ends came to 11 bases. The CDR3 covers 13 residues. In nucleotides, the CDR3 is TGTGCCAGCAGCTTGATAAGTACCCACGAGCAGTACTTC. Encoded protein: CASSLISTHEQYF.

This clonotype was detected many times. The CDR3 sequence: CASSLAGTAVGNEQFF. The DNA for the CDR3 is TGTGCCAGCAGCTTAGCCGGGACAGCGGTGGGCAATGAGCAGTTCTTC. V is TRBV7-2 and J is TRBJ2-1; 7 bases agree with TRBD1. J was trimmed by 6 bases and V by 0 bases; bases with no gene match: 8. The CDR3 consists of 16 residues. Germline CDR1 is SGHTA and CDR2 is FQGNSA. The full variable domain, with the rest looked up from reference TRBV7-2 and TRBJ2-1, is GAGVSQSPSNKVTEKGKDVELRCDPISGHTALYWYRQSLGQGLEFLIYFQGNSAPDKSGLPSDRFSAERTGGSVSTLTIQRTQQEDSAVYLCASSLAGTAVGNEQFFGPGTRLTVL.

This clonotype turned up a few times. J is TRBJ2-1 and V is TRBV14; TRBD2 might be the D (7 bases). CDR3 length: 16 amino acids. Deletions cut 2 bases from V and 0 bases from J, with 11 bases between. Germline CDR1 SGHDN, CDR2 FVKESK. The CDR3 spells CASSQMRGLSYNEQFF. Here the CDR3 DNA reads TGTGCCAGCAGCCAAATGCGGGGGCTCTCCTACAATGAGCAGTTCTTC.

This clonotype was picked up many times. The chain links TRBV29-1 to TRBJ2-1, with D perhaps matching TRBD1 (5 bases). Trimming left V 4 bases short and J 5 bases short, with 15 bases between. The germline CDR1 and CDR2 sequences are SQVTM and ANQGSEA. The CDR3 runs to 14 residues. CDR3 sequence: CSVANAGRDNEQFF. In DNA form, the CDR3 reads TGCAGCGTTGCTAATGCAGGGCGAGACAATGAGCAGTTCTTC.

The J gene is TRBJ1-1, the V gene TRBV7-3; unclear D gene. Germline V gives CDR1 SGHTA, CDR2 FQGTGA. The ends were cut back, 3 bases at V and 1 base at J, with 6 bases in the middle. The CDR3 spans 13 residues. The CDR3 region is CASSFMTNTEAFF. CDR3 nucleotides: TGTGCCAGCAGCTTTATGACGAACACTGAAGCTTTCTTT.

The sample holds one count of this clonotype. The DNA for the CDR3 is TGCAGTGCTGTGCGGGATCAGGTAGACGGGGGGTTCTTC. Its translation: CSAVRDQVDGGFF. V and J are TRBV20-1 and TRBJ2-1; D might be TRBD2 (6 bases). Trimming cost V 5 bases and J 15 bases, with 23 bases left between them. Germline assignment: CDR1 DFQATT and CDR2 SNEGSKA (reference sequence). The CDR3 contains 13 residues.

The sample holds a few counts of this clonotype. The genes are TRBV7-6 and TRBJ2-7; D might be TRBD1 (5 bases). CDR1 and CDR2 (germline): SGHVS, FNYEAQ. Trimming took 2 bases from V and 3 from J, leaving 11 bases between them. CDR3 size: 14 residues. CDR3 amino acids: CASSLRPDSYEQYV. For the CDR3, the DNA is TGTGCCAGCAGCTTACGCCCCGACAGCTACGAGCAGTACGTC.

This clonotype was recorded a few times. V is TRBV6-4 and J is TRBJ1-5; 8 positions match TRBD1. Germline V gene data show CDR1 as MRHNA and CDR2 as SNTAGT. CDR3 length: 15 amino acids. Unmatched junction bases numbered 10, after V lost 8 bases and J lost 4 bases. The CDR3 sequence: CASCLGTGENQPQHF. CDR3 DNA: TGTGCCAGCTGTCTAGGGACAGGTGAAAATCAGCCCCAGCATTTT.

This clonotype occurred a few times. The genes are TRBV5-4 and TRBJ2-1, with a weak D call TRBD2 (6 bases). Trimming removed 3 bases at V and 13 bases at J, with 17 bases between. CDR3 size: 13 residues. The germline V gene has CDR1 SGHNT and CDR2 YYREEE (reference sequence). The CDR3 sequence: CASSSIRRGLQFF. The CDR3 DNA sequence: TGTGCCAGCAGCTCGATACGGCGGGGCCTACAGTTCTTC.

This clonotype has only a few counts. CDR3 sequence: CASKEVGGHTDTQYF. The CDR3 DNA reads TGTGCCAGCAAAGAAGTAGGCGGTCACACAGATACGCAGTATTTT. This chain connects TRBV7-9 to TRBJ2-3; D gene uncertain. Trimming took off 7 bases at V and 2 bases at J, with 16 bases between the two ends. CDR1 is SEHNR and CDR2 is FQNEAQ in the germline V gene (reference sequence). The CDR3 has 15 amino acids. The full variable domain, its missing parts supplied by reference TRBV7-9 and TRBJ2-3, is DTGVSQNPRHKITKRGQNVTFRCDPISEHNRLYWYRQTLGQGPEFLTYFQNEAQLEKSRLLSDRFSAERPKGSFSTLEIQRTEQGDSAMYLCASKEVGGHTDTQYFGPGTRLTVL.